The next 29 T cell receptor beta chains were all read from a single sample in a study of T cell responses to AZD1222 COVID-19 vaccine. TCRdb keeps only in-frame clones here, not all; method: immunoSEQ multiplex PCR. The data show around 90,000 clones, about 93% seen once. Sequences were derived from peripheral blood, sampled on day 0 of MenACWY control vaccination. The receptor set was obtained from an adult in good health.

The chain has TRBV30 and TRBJ2-7, with 7 bases aligning to TRBD1. V was pared by 0 bases and J by 2 bases, with 7 bases of the junction left unmatched. The CDR3 is made up of 15 amino acids. The germline V gene encodes CDR1 GTSNPN and CDR2 SVGIG (reference sequence). Written as DNA, the CDR3 is TGTGCCTGGAGTGTACCCTGGACAGGCCCCTACGAGCAGTACTTC. Protein sequence: CAWSVPWTGPYEQYF.

The rearrangement links TRBV7-2 to TRBJ2-7; D could derive from TRBD1 or TRBD2 (5 bases each). The CDR3 consists of 15 residues. CDR1 SGHTA and CDR2 FQGNSA come from the germline V gene. The V end was cut by 1 base, the J end by 0 bases, with 10 bases between. The CDR3 nucleotides are TGTGCCAGCAGCTTAGAAGGGGACCCCTCCTACGAGCAGTACTTC. Protein sequence: CASSLEGDPSYEQYF. Complete variable domain (other parts from reference TRBV7-2 and TRBJ2-7): GAGVSQSPSNKVTEKGKDVELRCDPISGHTALYWYRQSLGQGLEFLIYFQGNSAPDKSGLPSDRFSAERTGGSVSTLTIQRTQQEDSAVYLCASSLEGDPSYEQYFGPGTRLTVT.

The chain employs TRBV6-5 and TRBJ2-1; 7 bases agree with TRBD2. Germline CDR1 is MNHEY and CDR2 is SVGAGI. The CDR3 consists of 13 residues. V shed 8 bases and J 3 bases; nucleotides not matched to a gene: 4. The CDR3 bases are TGTGCCAGCCAAAGGGAGGGCTACAATGAGCAGTTCTTC. As protein: CASQREGYNEQFF.

This chain uses TRBV19 with TRBJ2-5; possibly TRBD1 or TRBD2 for D (6 bases each). The CDR3 contains 16 residues. The germline gives CDR1 LNHDA, CDR2 SQIVND (reference sequence). The germline V and J ends were trimmed by 4 bases and 1 base, with 16 bases remaining between them. The CDR3 region has the DNA TGTGCCAGTAGTAATGGAGGGGGGCGAACCCAAGAGACCCAGTACTTC. This codes for CASSNGGGRTQETQYF.

The gene calls are TRBV2 and TRBJ1-1; D is uncertain. The CDR3 loop spans 13 amino acids. The germline V gene encodes CDR1 SNHLY and CDR2 FYNNEI. V was clipped by 6 bases and J by 5 bases, with 13 bases between them. In DNA form, the CDR3 reads TGTGCCAGCAGGACCCGGGTTGAGACTGAAGCTTTCTTT. As protein: CASRTRVETEAFF.

This clone occurred once. The DNA for the CDR3 is TGTGCCACCAGTATTGGGGGGTTGGATCAGCCCCAGCATTTT. It yields the protein CATSIGGLDQPQHF. The chain uses TRBV19 and TRBJ1-5; TRBD1 is a possible D gene (5 bases). CDR3 size: 14 residues. V was shortened by 10 bases and J by 5 bases, with 18 bases between the two germline ends. CDR1 and CDR2 from the germline V gene are LNHDA and SQIVND (reference sequence).

This clone was recorded at least ten times. The chain carries TRBV7-3 and TRBJ1-2; weak D call: TRBD1 (6 bases). Looked up from germline, CDR1 is SGHTA and CDR2 is FQGTGA. Trimming left V 2 bases short and J 2 bases short, with 12 bases between. The CDR3 runs 15 residues. The CDR3 region has the DNA TGTGCCAGCAGCTTAGTACAGGGCGTCAACTATGGCTACACCTTC. As protein: CASSLVQGVNYGYTF.

The chain combines TRBV12-2 with TRBJ1-6. TRBV12-2 is a recognized pseudogene. The CDR3 is made up of 16 amino acids. The CDR3 nucleotides read TGTGCAAGTCGTAAGAAGCGGAAACATCATAATTCACCCCTCCACTTT. This gives the protein CASRKKRKHHNSPLHF.

This chain connects TRBV6-5 to TRBJ2-7, with D possibly matching TRBD1 (6 bases). The CDR3 loop spans 12 amino acids. V was cut by 4 bases and J by 6 bases, with 10 bases left in between. CDR1 is MNHEY and CDR2 is SVGAGI in the germline V gene. The CDR3 DNA sequence: TGTGCCAGCAGTTCCACAGGGTTCGAGCAGTACTTC. Amino acid sequence: CASSSTGFEQYF.

The chain joins TRBV6-2 or TRBV6-3 to TRBJ1-5; TRBD1 matches 7 bases. CDR1 is MNHEY, CDR2 SVGEGT, per germline. The CDR3 has 13 amino acids. The trim removed 5 bases at V and 6 bases at J, leaving 4 bases unmatched. This CDR3 is CASSTDRAQPQHF. CDR3 bases: TGTGCCAGCAGTACAGACAGGGCTCAGCCCCAGCATTTT.

The chain employs TRBV4-2 and TRBJ1-1; D not certain. CDR3 size: 16 residues. Trimming took 4 bases from V and 0 from J, leaving 15 bases between them. Germline CDR1 LGHNA, CDR2 YNFKEQ. CDR3: CASSPLGRHLNTEAFF. As DNA, the CDR3 is TGTGCCAGCAGCCCCCTGGGGAGACACTTGAACACTGAAGCTTTCTTT.

V and J are TRBV13 and TRBJ2-3, with 11 positions matching TRBD2. There are 15 residues in the CDR3. The V gene's germline CDR1 is PRHDT and CDR2 FYEKMQ (reference sequence). V dropped 3 bases and J dropped 1; count of bases not matched to a gene: 0. In DNA form, the CDR3 reads TGTGCCAGCAGCTTTAGCGGGAGGGGCACAGATACGCAGTATTTT. Translated, it gives CASSFSGRGTDTQYF.

The chain carries TRBV11-3 and TRBJ2-2, with D unclear. The V gene's germline CDR1 is SGHNT and CDR2 YENEEA. Trimming took off 4 bases at V and 8 bases at J, with 20 bases between the two ends. The CDR3 has 16 residues. The CDR3 bases are TGTGCCAGCAGCTCTATGGGATTTGGGGATTTGGGGGAGCTGTTTTTT. This encodes CASSSMGFGDLGELFF. Complete variable domain (other parts from reference TRBV11-3 and TRBJ2-2): EAGVVQSPRYKIIEKKQPVAFWCNPISGHNTLYWYLQNLGQGPELLIRYENEEAVDDSQLPKDRFSAERLKGVDSTLKIQPAELGDSAVYLCASSSMGFGDLGELFFGEGSRLTVL.

This chain connects TRBV19 to TRBJ1-5; D ambiguous. V lost 5 bases, J lost 7 bases, and 18 bases lay in between. This CDR3 has 15 amino acids. Germline values: CDR1 LNHDA, CDR2 SQIVND (reference sequence). CDR3 region: CASSPRGPRGQPQHF. CDR3 sequence (DNA): TGTGCCAGTAGTCCTCGTGGGCCCCGGGGACAGCCCCAGCATTTT.

This clone was found a few times. The chain couples TRBV10-3 to TRBJ2-7; possible D gene TRBD2, 5 bases. With 10 bases removed from V and 0 bases from J, the gap between germline ends came to 10 bases. This CDR3 comprises 12 residues. Germline CDR1 ENHRY, CDR2 SYGVKD. The CDR3 DNA reads as TGTGCCACGGGATTCTTCTCCTACGAGCAGTACTTC. Translating gives CATGFFSYEQYF.

About this clone: At one end, the junction sequence differs from germline, possibly due to a read error. The J gene is TRBJ2-1, the V gene TRBV2; TRBD2 aligns across 13 bases. The CDR3 is 15 residues long. Germline V lookup: CDR1 SNHLY, CDR2 FYNNEI. The CDR3 DNA reads as TGTGCCAGCAGGGAAGGGACTAGCGGGACGAATGAGCAGTTCTTC. Its protein is CASREGTSGTNEQFF.

V and J are TRBV19 and TRBJ2-7; perhaps TRBD2 as D (5 bases). Germline CDR1 reads LNHDA; CDR2 reads SQIVND (reference sequence). The germline V and J ends were trimmed by 1 base and 5 bases, with 12 bases remaining between them. CDR3 length: 14 residues. The DNA of the CDR3 is TGTGCCAGTAGTATAGTTGGAGGATCGAACGAGCAGTACTTC. Encoded protein: CASSIVGGSNEQYF.

A note on this clone: Other DNA variants within this sample encode the same CDR3. The rearrangement uses TRBV27 and TRBJ2-7, with 8 positions matching TRBD1. The V gene end was trimmed by 3 bases and the J gene end by 0 bases; junction bases not matched to a gene: 4. CDR1 is MNHEY and CDR2 is SMNVEV in the germline V gene (reference sequence). The CDR3 runs to 15 residues. In DNA form, the CDR3 reads TGTGCCAGCAGTTTTGGTGGACAGGGCTCCTACGAGCAGTACTTC. It yields the protein CASSFGGQGSYEQYF.

This clone was seen a handful of times. The chain couples TRBV3-1 (or the pseudogene TRBV3-2) to TRBJ2-1; TRBD2 agrees at 11 bases. V gave up 0 bases and J gave up 2 bases; unmatched junction bases: 12. Germline values: CDR1 LGHDT, CDR2 YNNKEL (reference sequence). The CDR3 sequence is 20 residues long. CDR3 amino acids: CASSQDQGASGGRTYNEQFF. DNA of the CDR3: TGTGCCAGCAGCCAAGATCAGGGGGCTAGCGGGGGGAGAACCTACAATGAGCAGTTCTTC.

This clone has just one count. The rearrangement links TRBV10-1 to TRBJ1-5, with D tentatively TRBD1 (6 bases). The CDR3 is 13 amino acids. Germline loops: CDR1 WNHNN, CDR2 SYGVQD (reference sequence). Trimming took off 7 bases at V and 5 bases at J, with 12 bases between the two ends. CDR3 amino acids: CASTGTSHQPQHF. Here the CDR3 DNA reads TGCGCCAGCACCGGGACATCACATCAGCCCCAGCATTTT.

The rearrangement uses TRBV4-2 and TRBJ2-7; D unclear. The CDR3 spans 14 residues. Deletions cut 4 bases from V and 2 bases from J, with 12 bases between. Germline V gene lookup returns CDR1 LGHNA and CDR2 YNFKEQ. In DNA form, the CDR3 reads TGTGCCAGCAGCCTATATGCAGGAACCTACGAGCAGTACTTC. This encodes CASSLYAGTYEQYF.

This chain connects TRBV12-3 or TRBV12-4 to TRBJ1-1; D gene unclear. CDR3 size: 13 residues. V lost 2 bases to trimming and J lost 4 bases, with 8 bases between them. The CDR3 region has the DNA TGTGCCAGCAGTTTAAGTCAGGTCACTGAAGCTTTCTTT. Residues: CASSLSQVTEAFF.

The chain is built from TRBV4-1 and TRBJ2-3, with TRBD2 matching 12 bases. This CDR3 has 18 residues. V trimming: 0 bases; J trimming: 4 bases; junction bases outside the gene matches: 8. Germline CDR1 is MGHRA and CDR2 is YSYEKL. Written as DNA, the CDR3 is TGCGCCAGCAGCCAAGAGACTAGCGGGGGCCTGGGGGCAGATACGCAGTATTTT. Translating it yields CASSQETSGGLGADTQYF.

The chain combines TRBV12-3 or TRBV12-4 with TRBJ2-5, with a tentative D call TRBD1 (6 bases). The germline V and J ends were trimmed by 3 bases and 2 bases, with 7 bases remaining between them. CDR3 length equals 13 residues. The CDR3 DNA reads TGTGCCAGCAGTTTGGGGACACAAGAGACCCAGTACTTC. It translates to CASSLGTQETQYF.

J is TRBJ1-1 and V is TRBV28; TRBD1 aligns across 8 bases. Germline CDR1 is MDHEN and CDR2 is SYDVKM. The CDR3 extends over 15 amino acids. V gave up 7 bases and J gave up 4 bases; unmatched junction bases: 11. CDR3 DNA sequence: TGTGCCAGCATGCCTCAGGGGGCGCGGAGCACTGAAGCTTTCTTT. As protein: CASMPQGARSTEAFF.

J is TRBJ1-1 and V is TRBV11-2; TRBD1 might be the D (6 bases). The CDR3 totals 16 residues. Germline loops: CDR1 SGHAT, CDR2 FQNNGV. Trimming left V 5 bases short and J 4 bases short, with 20 bases between. The CDR3 DNA follows: TGTGCCAGCAGCCCAACGCACAGGGATGATAGCACTGAAGCTTTCTTT. Translated: CASSPTHRDDSTEAFF.

This clone was detected once. The chain combines TRBV28 with TRBJ1-1, with 7 bases matching TRBD1. V shed 7 bases and J 3 bases; nucleotides not matched to a gene: 14. CDR3 length: 16 residues. CDR1 is MDHEN, CDR2 SYDVKM, per germline. The CDR3 region has the DNA TGTGCCAGCACCGGACCTTGGGAGGGGGCCCACACTGAAGCTTTCTTT. Encoded protein: CASTGPWEGAHTEAFF.

The V and J genes are TRBV18 and TRBJ1-4, with D unclear. CDR1 is KGHSH, CDR2 LQKENI, per germline. The CDR3 totals 14 residues. V dropped 4 bases and J dropped 2 bases, with 8 bases sitting between them. The CDR3 loop reads CASSQGGTNEKLFF. In DNA form, the CDR3 reads TGTGCCAGCTCACAGGGAGGGACTAATGAAAAACTGTTTTTT. Looking up the rest from reference TRBV18 and TRBJ1-4 gives the full variable domain: NAGVMQNPRHLVRRRGQEARLRCSPMKGHSHVYWYRQLPEEGLKFMVYLQKENIIDESGMPKERFSAEFPKEGPSILRIQQVVRGDSAAYFCASSQGGTNEKLFFGSGTQLSVL.

This sequence joins TRBV28 and TRBJ1-2; D gene ambiguous. The CDR3 contains 12 residues. V gave up 5 bases and J gave up 4 bases, with 8 bases separating them. The V gene's germline CDR1 is MDHEN and CDR2 SYDVKM. CDR3 region: CASSAWFYGYTF. The CDR3 DNA is TGTGCCAGCAGTGCTTGGTTCTATGGCTACACCTTC.